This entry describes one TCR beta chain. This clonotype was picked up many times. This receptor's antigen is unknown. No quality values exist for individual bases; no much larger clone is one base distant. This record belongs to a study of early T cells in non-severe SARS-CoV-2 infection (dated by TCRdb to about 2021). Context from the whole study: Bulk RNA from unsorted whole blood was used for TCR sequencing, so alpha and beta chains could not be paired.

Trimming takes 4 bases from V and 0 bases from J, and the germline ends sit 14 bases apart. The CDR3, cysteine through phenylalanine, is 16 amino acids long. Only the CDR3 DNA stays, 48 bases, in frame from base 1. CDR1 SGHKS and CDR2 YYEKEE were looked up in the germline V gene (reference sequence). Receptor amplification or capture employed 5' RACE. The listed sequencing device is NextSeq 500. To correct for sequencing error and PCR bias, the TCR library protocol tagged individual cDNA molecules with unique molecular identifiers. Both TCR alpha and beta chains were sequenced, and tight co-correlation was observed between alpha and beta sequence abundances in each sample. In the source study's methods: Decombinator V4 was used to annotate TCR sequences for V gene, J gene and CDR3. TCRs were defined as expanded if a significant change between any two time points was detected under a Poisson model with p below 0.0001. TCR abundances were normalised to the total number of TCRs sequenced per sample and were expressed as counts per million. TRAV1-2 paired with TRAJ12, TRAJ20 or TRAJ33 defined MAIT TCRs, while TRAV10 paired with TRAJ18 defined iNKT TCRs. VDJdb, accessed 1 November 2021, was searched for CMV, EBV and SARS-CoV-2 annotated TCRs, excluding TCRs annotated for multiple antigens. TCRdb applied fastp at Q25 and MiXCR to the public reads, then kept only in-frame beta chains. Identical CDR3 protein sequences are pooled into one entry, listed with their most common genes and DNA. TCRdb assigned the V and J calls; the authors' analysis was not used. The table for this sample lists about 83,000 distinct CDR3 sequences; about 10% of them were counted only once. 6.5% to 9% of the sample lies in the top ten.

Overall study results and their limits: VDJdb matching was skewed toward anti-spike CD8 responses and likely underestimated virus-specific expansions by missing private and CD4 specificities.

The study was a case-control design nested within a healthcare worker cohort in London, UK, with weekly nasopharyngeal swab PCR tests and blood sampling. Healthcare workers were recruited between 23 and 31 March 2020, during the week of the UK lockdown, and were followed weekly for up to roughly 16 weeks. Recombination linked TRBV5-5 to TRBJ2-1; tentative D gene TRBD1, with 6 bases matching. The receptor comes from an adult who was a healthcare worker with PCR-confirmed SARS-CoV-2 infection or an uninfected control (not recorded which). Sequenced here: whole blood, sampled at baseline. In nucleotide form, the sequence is TGTGCCAGCAGCGCAAGACAGGTTAGCTCCTACAATGAGCAGTTCTTC. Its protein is CASSARQVSSYNEQFF. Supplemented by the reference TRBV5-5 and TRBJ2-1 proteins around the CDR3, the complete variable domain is DAGVTQSPTHLIKTRGQQVTLRCSPISGHKSVSWYQQVLGQGPQFIFQYYEKEERGRGNFPDRFSARQFPNYSSELNVNALLLGDSALYLCASSARQVSSYNEQFFGPGTRLTVL.